A selection of T cell receptor beta chains follows, all from one sample in a study of T-cell memory formation after mild COVID-19. TCRdb re-derived calls from the 5' RACE reads in MiXCR, one entry per CDR3 protein. Of approximately 150,000 distinct CDR3 sequences in the sample, 6% to 7% were seen once. Sequencing used PBMCs or a T cell subset sorted from them (not recorded which). These TCRs come from an adult woman who had mild COVID-19 (a few samples of this study predate the infection). Cell type and time point are not known. Both conserved end residues are part of each CDR3. The order of the fields is J gene, D gene, clone size, CDR3 length, V gene, CDR3 protein, CDR3 DNA. A D gene is named only where the DNA matches it firmly. Size values are once, few and many counts, or a class for expanded clones, and some rows have none.

TRBJ2-5	-	-	13	TRBV10-3	CAISESVESTQYF	TGTGCCATCAGTGAGTCCGTTGAATCGACCCAGTACTTC
TRBJ2-1	TRBD2	many	13	TRBV20-1	CSAPVAGLNEQFF	TGCAGTGCCCCGGTAGCGGGATTGAATGAGCAGTTCTTC
TRBJ1-1	-	few	14	TRBV12-3/TRBV12-4	CASTPDGTNTEAFF	TGTGCCAGCACCCCGGACGGTACGAACACTGAAGCTTTCTTT
TRBJ2-7	-	few	14	TRBV7-9	CASSFGTADDEQYF	TGTGCCAGCAGCTTCGGGACTGCGGATGACGAGCAGTACTTC
TRBJ1-2	-	many	15	TRBV4-3	CASSQDTRGQYGYTF	TGCGCCAGCAGCCAAGATACGAGGGGCCAGTATGGCTACACCTTC
TRBJ2-3	-	many	14	TRBV30	CAWSGEGVADTQYF	TGTGCCTGGAGTGGAGAGGGAGTGGCAGATACGCAGTATTTT
TRBJ2-2	-	many	15	TRBV9	CASTSGRTNTGELFF	TGTGCCAGCACATCGGGACGTACGAACACCGGGGAGCTGTTTTTT
TRBJ2-1	-	few	13	TRBV24-1	CATSENLVGRQFF	TGTGCCACCAGTGAAAACCTAGTGGGTCGGCAGTTCTTC
TRBJ2-7	-	many	16	TRBV5-1	CASSLATSRSSYEQYF	TGCGCCAGCAGCTTGGCTACTAGCAGGAGCTCCTACGAGCAGTACTTC
TRBJ1-2	-	once	15	TRBV27	CASRSTRLSNYGYTF	TGTGCCAGCAGATCAACCAGACTCTCAAACTATGGCTACACCTTC
TRBJ2-7	TRBD1	many	18	TRBV4-3	CASSQDPVRQGAAYEQYF	TGCGCCAGCAGCCAAGATCCCGTAAGACAGGGGGCCGCCTACGAGCAGTACTTC
TRBJ2-4	TRBD1	many	17	TRBV6-2/TRBV6-3	CASSQGQAILAKNIQYF	TGTGCCAGCAGTCAAGGACAGGCGATTCTAGCCAAAAACATTCAGTACTTC
TRBJ1-2	-	many	13	TRBV4-3	CASSQDTGGGYTF	TGCGCCAGCAGCCAAGATACCGGGGGCGGCTACACCTTC
TRBJ2-5	TRBD2	many	15	TRBV7-8	CASREKRGNAETQYF	TGTGCCAGCAGGGAGAAGCGGGGGAATGCTGAGACCCAGTACTTC
TRBJ2-5	-	many	13	TRBV12-3/TRBV12-4	CASSFIEGETQYF	TGTGCCAGCAGTTTCATCGAGGGGGAGACCCAGTACTTC
TRBJ2-7	-	-	14	TRBV5-1	CASSLEGVSYEQYF	TGCGCCAGCAGCTTGGAGGGGGTTTCCTACGAGCAGTACTTC
TRBJ2-4	-	many	13	TRBV5-1	CASRDVAKNIQYF	TGCGCCAGCCGGGACGTCGCCAAAAACATTCAGTACTTC
TRBJ2-1	TRBD1	many	14	TRBV5-1	CASSLGQGTNEQFF	TGCGCCAGCAGCTTAGGACAGGGGACCAATGAGCAGTTCTTC
TRBJ2-3	-	many	16	TRBV5-1	CASSLGRVSSTDTQYF	TGCGCCAGCAGCTTGGGGAGGGTCTCCAGCACAGATACGCAGTATTTT
TRBJ1-2	TRBD1	-	14	TRBV5-6	CASNARTGNYGYTF	TGTGCCAGCAACGCTAGGACAGGGAACTATGGCTACACCTTC
TRBJ1-5	-	-	13	TRBV2	CASRITGNQPQHF	TGTGCCAGCCGTATTACAGGCAATCAGCCCCAGCATTTT
TRBJ1-6	-	few	16	TRBV6-1	CASSEGPTEDNSPLHF	TGTGCCAGCAGTGAAGGACCGACAGAAGATAATTCACCCCTCCACTTT
TRBJ2-1	-	many	15	TRBV7-6	CASSSRESSYNEQFF	TGTGCCAGCAGCTCACGGGAGAGCTCCTACAATGAGCAGTTCTTC
TRBJ2-1	TRBD2	many	15	TRBV7-2	CASRSGLAGGNEQFF	TGTGCCAGCAGATCGGGACTAGCGGGAGGGAATGAGCAGTTCTTC
TRBJ2-5	-	few	14	TRBV20-1	CSARSTAGRETQYF	TGCAGTGCTAGAAGTACGGCCGGACGAGAGACCCAGTACTTC
TRBJ2-1	-	-	15	TRBV7-2	CASSPGASPYNEQFF	TGTGCCAGCAGCCCCGGGGCTAGCCCCTACAATGAGCAGTTCTTC
TRBJ1-6	-	many	14	TRBV2	CASSYGQANSPLHF	TGTGCCAGCAGTTATGGCCAGGCTAATTCACCCCTCCACTTT
TRBJ2-3	-	few	16	TRBV5-1	CASSPEVQGTTDTQYF	TGCGCCAGCAGTCCCGAAGTCCAGGGGACCACAGATACGCAGTATTTT
TRBJ2-7	TRBD2	few	15	TRBV18	CASSPLDTGGHEQYF	TGTGCCAGCTCACCATTGGACACGGGGGGGCACGAGCAGTACTTC
TRBJ2-3	TRBD1	-	14	TRBV5-1	CASTDRGRTDTQYF	TGCGCCAGCACCGACAGGGGCCGCACAGATACGCAGTATTTT
TRBJ2-5	TRBD2	-	18	TRBV11-2	CASSQGRLAGGLGETQYF	TGTGCCAGCAGCCAAGGTCGACTAGCGGGAGGGCTCGGGGAGACCCAGTACTTC
TRBJ2-1	-	-	16	TRBV2	CASRRGRQVKVNEQFF	TGTGCCAGCAGGAGGGGGAGACAGGTAAAGGTCAATGAGCAGTTCTTC
TRBJ2-7	-	few	16	TRBV11-2	CASSSIKGKRWDEQYF	TGTGCCAGCAGCTCGATCAAAGGGAAGAGGTGGGACGAGCAGTACTTC
TRBJ1-1	-	once	13	TRBV6-2/TRBV6-3	CASSYLVTTEAFF	TGTGCCAGCAGTTACCTAGTTACCACTGAAGCTTTCTTT
TRBJ2-7	-	-	13	TRBV2	CASCDRQIYEQYF	TGTGCCAGCTGTGATCGGCAGATCTACGAGCAGTACTTC
TRBJ1-5	TRBD1	-	15	TRBV24-1	CVTSASGQGHQPQHF	TGTGTCACCAGTGCTTCCGGACAGGGCCATCAGCCCCAGCATTTT
TRBJ2-1	TRBD2	-	14	TRBV20-1	CSAPSGGASNEQFF	TGCAGTGCACCTAGCGGGGGGGCCAGCAATGAGCAGTTCTTC
TRBJ1-1	TRBD1	few	14	TRBV5-1	CASSLPGQSAEAFF	TGCGCCAGCAGCTTGCCGGGACAGAGCGCTGAAGCTTTCTTT
TRBJ2-4	-	few	15	TRBV5-1	CASSLRRGDRGIQYF	TGCGCCAGCAGCTTGAGGAGAGGGGACCGGGGGATTCAGTACTTC
TRBJ1-2	-	few	14	TRBV24-1	CATSDPGPTYGYTF	TGTGCCACCAGTGACCCGGGACCGACGTATGGCTACACCTTC